This T cell receptor beta chain stems from a study of T cell changes during pregnancy in multiple sclerosis. The method was immunoSEQ multiplex PCR; TCRdb's version includes in-frame clones alone and lacks a portion of them. The table records about 100,000 clones, about 92% of them present only once. The CDR3 is 15 amino acids. Germline values: CDR1 MNHNS, CDR2 SASEGT. With V trimmed by 4 bases and J by 0 bases, 4 bases remained unmatched. The sample here was peripheral blood, taken in the second trimester of pregnancy. The receptor comes from a female donor with multiple sclerosis, enrolled in a pregnancy study. The rearrangement uses TRBV6-1 and TRBJ2-7; 9 nucleotides agree with TRBD2. The CDR3 region has the DNA TGTGCCAGCAGTGCCAGCGGGGGGATCTCCTACGAGCAGTACTTC. Residues: CASSASGGISYEQYF.